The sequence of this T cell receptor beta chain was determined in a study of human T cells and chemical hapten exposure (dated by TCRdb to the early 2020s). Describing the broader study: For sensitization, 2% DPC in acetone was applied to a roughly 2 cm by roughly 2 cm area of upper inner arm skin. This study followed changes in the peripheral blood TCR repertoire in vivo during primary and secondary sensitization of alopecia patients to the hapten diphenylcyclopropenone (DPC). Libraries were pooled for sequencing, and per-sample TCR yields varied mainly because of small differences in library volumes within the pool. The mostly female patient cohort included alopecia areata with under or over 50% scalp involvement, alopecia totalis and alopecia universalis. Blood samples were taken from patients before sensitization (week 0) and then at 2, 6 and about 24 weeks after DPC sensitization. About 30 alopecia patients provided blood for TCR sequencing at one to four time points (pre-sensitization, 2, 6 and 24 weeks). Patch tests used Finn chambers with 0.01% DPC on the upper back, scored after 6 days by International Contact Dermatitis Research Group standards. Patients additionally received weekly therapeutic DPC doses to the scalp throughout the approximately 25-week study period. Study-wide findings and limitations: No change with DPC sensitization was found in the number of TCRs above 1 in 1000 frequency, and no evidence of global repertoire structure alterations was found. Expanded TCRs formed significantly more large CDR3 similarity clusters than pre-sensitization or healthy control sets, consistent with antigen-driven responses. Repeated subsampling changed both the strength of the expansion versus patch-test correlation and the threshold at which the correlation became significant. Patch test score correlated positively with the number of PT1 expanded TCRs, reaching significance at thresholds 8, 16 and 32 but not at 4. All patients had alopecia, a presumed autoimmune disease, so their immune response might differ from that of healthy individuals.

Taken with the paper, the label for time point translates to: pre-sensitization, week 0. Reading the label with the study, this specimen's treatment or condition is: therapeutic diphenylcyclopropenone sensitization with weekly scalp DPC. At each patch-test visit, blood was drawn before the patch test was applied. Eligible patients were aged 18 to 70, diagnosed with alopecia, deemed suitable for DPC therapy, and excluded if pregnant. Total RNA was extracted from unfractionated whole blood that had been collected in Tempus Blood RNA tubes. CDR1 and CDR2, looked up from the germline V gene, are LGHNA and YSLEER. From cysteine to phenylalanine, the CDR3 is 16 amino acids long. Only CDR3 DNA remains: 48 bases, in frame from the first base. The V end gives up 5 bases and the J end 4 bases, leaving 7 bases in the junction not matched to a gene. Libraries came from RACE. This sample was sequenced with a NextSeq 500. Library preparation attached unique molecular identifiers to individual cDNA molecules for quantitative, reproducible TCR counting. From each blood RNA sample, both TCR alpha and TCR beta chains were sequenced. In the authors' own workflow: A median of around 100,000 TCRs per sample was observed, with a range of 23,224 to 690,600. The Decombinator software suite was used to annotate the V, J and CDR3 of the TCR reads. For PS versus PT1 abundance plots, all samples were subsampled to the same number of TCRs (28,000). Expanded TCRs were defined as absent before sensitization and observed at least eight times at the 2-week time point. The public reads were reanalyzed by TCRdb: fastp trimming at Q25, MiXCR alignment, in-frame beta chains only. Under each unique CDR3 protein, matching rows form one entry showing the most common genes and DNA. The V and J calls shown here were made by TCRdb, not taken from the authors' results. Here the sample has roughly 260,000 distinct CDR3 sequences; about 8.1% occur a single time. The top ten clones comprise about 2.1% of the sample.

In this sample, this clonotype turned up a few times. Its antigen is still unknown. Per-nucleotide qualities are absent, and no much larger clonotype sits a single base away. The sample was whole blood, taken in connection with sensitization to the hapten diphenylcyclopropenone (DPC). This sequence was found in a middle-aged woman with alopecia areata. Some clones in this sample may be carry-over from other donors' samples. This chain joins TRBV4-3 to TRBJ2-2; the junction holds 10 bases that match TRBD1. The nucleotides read TGCGCCAGCAGCGAACGACAGGGGGCGTCCACCGGGGAGCTGTTTTTT. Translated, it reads CASSERQGASTGELFF.